These 14 T cell receptor beta chains were sequenced from one sample in a study of blood T cells in healthy people across ages. The authors ran a second PCR of 7 to 11 cycles using a sample-barcoded 5' primer and a J-beta primer mix. TCRdb processed the 5' RACE reads anew with MiXCR; each CDR3 protein has one entry. Among 1.5 million to 1.8 million distinct CDR3 sequences listed, roughly 43% were seen once. The source material was blood. The source is a woman under 30 in good health.

The chain links TRBV4-1 to TRBJ1-4; 8 positions agree with TRBD1. The CDR3 extends over 15 amino acids. V gave up 5 bases and J gave up 8 bases; unmatched junction bases: 10. Per germline, CDR1 MGHRA and CDR2 YSYEKL. The CDR3 is CASSNPGGTYEKLFF. CDR3 DNA sequence: TGCGCCAGCAGCAACCCAGGGGGCACTTACGAAAAACTGTTTTTT.

This chain links TRBV7-2 with TRBJ2-2; 15 bases agree with TRBD2. V gave up 4 bases and J gave up 8 bases; unmatched junction bases: 5. Germline loops: CDR1 SGHTA, CDR2 FQGNSA. The CDR3 covers 16 residues. The CDR3 bases are TGTGCCAGCAGCTCCGGGACTAGCGGGAGGCTTGGGGAGCTGTTTTTT. As protein: CASSSGTSGRLGELFF.

The chain uses TRBV20-1 and TRBJ2-1, with D maybe TRBD2 (6 bases). Germline V gene lookup returns CDR1 DFQATT and CDR2 SNEGSKA (reference sequence). Trimming removed 3 bases at V and 4 bases at J, with 19 bases between. CDR3 length equals 16 residues. The CDR3 DNA reads TGCAGTGCTAGCGTCCCCCCCGGGACTGAATACAATGAGCAGTTCTTC. Its protein is CSASVPPGTEYNEQFF.

This clonotype was seen more than once but under ten times. This rearrangement joins TRBV27 to TRBJ1-6; D gene unclear. The CDR3 loop spans 17 amino acids. Trimming took off 3 bases at V and 0 bases at J, with 12 bases between the two ends. The germline V gene has CDR1 MNHEY and CDR2 SMNVEV (reference sequence). The CDR3 loop reads CASSFRFRSSYNSPLHF. CDR3 nucleotides: TGTGCCAGCAGTTTTCGTTTTAGGAGCTCCTATAATTCACCCCTCCACTTT.

This chain connects TRBV28 to TRBJ1-6, with TRBD1 identical over 8 bases. Unmatched junction bases numbered 6, after V lost 6 bases and J lost 5 bases. There are 15 residues in the CDR3. Germline V gene sequence: CDR1 MDHEN, CDR2 SYDVKM. This CDR3 reads CASSWTGLDNSPLHF. The DNA for the CDR3 is TGTGCCAGCAGCTGGACAGGGCTAGATAATTCACCCCTCCACTTT.

This clonotype was seen many times. This chain uses TRBV2 with TRBJ2-7; D not resolved. Trimming took off 6 bases at V and 2 bases at J, with 17 bases between the two ends. Per germline, CDR1 SNHLY and CDR2 FYNNEI. CDR3 length: 15 amino acids. The CDR3 loop reads CASSASIARTYEQYF. The CDR3 bases are TGTGCCAGCAGCGCCTCTATCGCTAGAACCTACGAGCAGTACTTC.

This clonotype was observed a few times. CDR3 residues: CASSAGGGEQFF. CDR3 DNA sequence: TGTGCCAGCAGCGCAGGGGGGGGTGAGCAGTTCTTC. This chain uses TRBV12-3 or TRBV12-4 with TRBJ2-1; D assignment may be TRBD1 or TRBD2 (7 bases each). The CDR3 has 12 residues. V was clipped by 6 bases and J by 9 bases, with 12 bases between them.

This clonotype was counted only a few times. The J gene is TRBJ2-4, the V gene TRBV3-1; D ambiguous. CDR1 and CDR2 from the germline V gene are LGHDT and YNNKEL (reference sequence). The CDR3 is 16 residues long. V was shortened by 4 bases and J by 3 bases, with 16 bases between the two germline ends. The CDR3: CASSPLPRSHKNIQYF. Written as DNA, the CDR3 is TGTGCCAGCAGCCCCCTCCCCAGGTCCCACAAAAACATTCAGTACTTC.

The rearrangement links TRBV4-2 to TRBJ1-5; 7 bases are shared with TRBD1. CDR1 and CDR2 from the germline V gene are LGHNA and YNFKEQ. V trimming: 5 bases; J trimming: 4 bases; junction bases outside the gene matches: 11. The CDR3 has 16 amino acids. CDR3 sequence reads: CASSSRQGQINQPQHF. The CDR3 DNA is TGTGCCAGCAGCTCAAGACAGGGACAAATTAATCAGCCCCAGCATTTT.

This rearrangement joins TRBV29-1 to TRBJ2-2; D may be TRBD1 (5 bases). The germline V gene has CDR1 SQVTM and CDR2 ANQGSEA. The CDR3 consists of 13 residues. Trimming shortened V by 5 bases and J by 4 bases, and 11 bases separated the two germline ends. The chain's CDR3 is CSVSRRATGELFF. The CDR3 DNA reads TGCAGCGTTTCCCGCAGGGCCACCGGGGAGCTGTTTTTT.

This clonotype came up once. The J gene is TRBJ2-1, the V gene TRBV29-1; 9 bases align to TRBD2. V lost 6 bases to trimming and J lost 4 bases; unmatched junction nucleotides: 7. There are 14 residues in the CDR3. Germline V gene lookup returns CDR1 SQVTM and CDR2 ANQGSEA. This chain's CDR3 is CSVPSGTTYNEQFF. In nucleotides, the CDR3 is TGCAGCGTCCCTAGCGGGACTACTTACAATGAGCAGTTCTTC.

The rearrangement uses TRBV18 and TRBJ1-2; 8 bases match TRBD1. The CDR3 consists of 15 residues. CDR1 and CDR2 (germline): KGHSH, LQKENI. V dropped 2 bases and J dropped 2; count of bases not matched to a gene: 4. In DNA form, the CDR3 reads TGTGCCAGCTCACCATCGGGACAGGAGAACTATGGCTACACCTTC. It translates to CASSPSGQENYGYTF. Looking up the rest from reference TRBV18 and TRBJ1-2 gives the full variable domain: NAGVMQNPRHLVRRRGQEARLRCSPMKGHSHVYWYRQLPEEGLKFMVYLQKENIIDESGMPKERFSAEFPKEGPSILRIQQVVRGDSAAYFCASSPSGQENYGYTFGSGTRLTVV.

The sample holds a few counts of this clonotype. The chain employs TRBV11-1 and TRBJ2-4, with D maybe TRBD2 (5 bases). The J call is uncertain, as TRBJ2-7 better fits the DNA end. The CDR3 consists of 15 residues. The germline V gene has CDR1 SGHAT and CDR2 FQDESV (reference sequence). The CDR3 DNA reads TGTGCCACCCAAGGAGGTGGGAGCCTCTCCTACGAGCAGTACTTC. This codes for CATQGGGSLSYEQYF.

This clonotype was found many times. The chain uses TRBV4-3 and TRBJ1-2; D not certain. The V gene's germline CDR1 is LGHNA and CDR2 YSLEER. The CDR3 consists of 14 residues. Trimming removed 0 bases from V and 1 base from J, with 6 bases in between. The CDR3 is CASSQDPLNYGYTF. The DNA of the CDR3 is TGCGCCAGCAGCCAAGATCCCCTTAACTATGGCTACACCTTC.